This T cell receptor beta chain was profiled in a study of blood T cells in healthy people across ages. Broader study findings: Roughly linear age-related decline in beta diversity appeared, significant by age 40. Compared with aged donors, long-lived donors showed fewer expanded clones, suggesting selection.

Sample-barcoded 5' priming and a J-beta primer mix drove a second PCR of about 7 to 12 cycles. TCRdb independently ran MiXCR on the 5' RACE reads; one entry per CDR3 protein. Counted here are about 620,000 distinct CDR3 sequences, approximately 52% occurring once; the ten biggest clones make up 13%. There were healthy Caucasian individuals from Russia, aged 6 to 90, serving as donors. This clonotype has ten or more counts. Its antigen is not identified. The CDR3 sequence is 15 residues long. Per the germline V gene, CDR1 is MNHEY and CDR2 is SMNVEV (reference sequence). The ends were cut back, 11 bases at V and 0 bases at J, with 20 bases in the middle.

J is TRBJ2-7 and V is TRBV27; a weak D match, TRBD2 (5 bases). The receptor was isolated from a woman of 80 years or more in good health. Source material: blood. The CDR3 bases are TGTGCCGTGACCTCCAGGACTGCGAGCTCCTACGAGCAGTACTTC. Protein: CAVTSRTASSYEQYF.